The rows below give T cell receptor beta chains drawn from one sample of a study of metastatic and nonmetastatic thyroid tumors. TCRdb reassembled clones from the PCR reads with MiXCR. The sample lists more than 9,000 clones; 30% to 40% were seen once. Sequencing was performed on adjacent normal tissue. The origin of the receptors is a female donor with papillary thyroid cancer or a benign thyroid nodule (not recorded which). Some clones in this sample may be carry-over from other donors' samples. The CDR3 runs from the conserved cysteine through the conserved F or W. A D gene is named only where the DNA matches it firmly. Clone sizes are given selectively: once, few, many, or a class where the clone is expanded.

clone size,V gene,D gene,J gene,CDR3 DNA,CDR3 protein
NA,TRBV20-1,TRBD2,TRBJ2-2,TGCAGTGCTAGAGATCCCCGGCTAGCGGGAGAGGTCGGGGAGCTGTTTTTT,CSARDPRLAGEVGELFF
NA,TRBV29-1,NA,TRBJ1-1,TGCAGCGTGGGCACAGGGACCCCTACTGAAGCTTTCTTT,CSVGTGTPTEAFF
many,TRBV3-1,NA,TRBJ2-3,TGTGCCAGCAGCCAAGAAGTGAGGGAGGCAGATACGCAGTATTTT,CASSQEVREADTQYF
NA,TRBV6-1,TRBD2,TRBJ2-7,TGTGCCAGCAGCCCCTCATGGAGCGGGGCCACCTACGAGCAGTACTTC,CASSPSWSGATYEQYF
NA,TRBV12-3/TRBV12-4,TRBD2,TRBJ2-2,TGTGCCAGCAGTTCGGGACTAGCGGGAGATCACGGGGAGCTGTTTTTT,CASSSGLAGDHGELFF
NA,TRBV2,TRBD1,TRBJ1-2,TGTGCCAGCAGTGAAGCTGGGACAGGGGGCCGATCTAACTATGGCTACACCTTC,CASSEAGTGGRSNYGYTF
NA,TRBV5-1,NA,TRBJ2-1,TGCGCCAGCAGCTCGGACGGAGTCTCCTACAATGAGCAGTTCTTC,CASSSDGVSYNEQFF
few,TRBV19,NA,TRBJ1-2,TGTGCCAGTAGTATAGGGGGCGGAAACTATGGCTACACCTTC,CASSIGGGNYGYTF
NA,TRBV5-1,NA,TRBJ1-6,TGCGCCAGCAGCATACTACCGGGAGAAAATTCACCCCTCCACTTT,CASSILPGENSPLHF
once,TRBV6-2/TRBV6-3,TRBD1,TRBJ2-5,TGTGCCAGCAGCAAACTAACCGGGACAGGACAAGAGACCCAGTACTTC,CASSKLTGTGQETQYF
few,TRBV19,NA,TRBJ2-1,TGTGCCAGTAGTATAGCAATGGCCTACGGGGATGAGCAGTTCTTC,CASSIAMAYGDEQFF
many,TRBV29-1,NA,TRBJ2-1,TGCAGCGCCGAGGACACTGTAGGGAATGAGCAGTTCTTC,CSAEDTVGNEQFF
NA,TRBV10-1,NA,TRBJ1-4,TGCGCCAGCAGTGAAGACGGCAATGAAAAACTGTTTTTT,CASSEDGNEKLFF
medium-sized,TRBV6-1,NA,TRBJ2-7,TGTGCCAGCAGATCCGGACAGTCTCCCTACGAGCAGTACTTC,CASRSGQSPYEQYF
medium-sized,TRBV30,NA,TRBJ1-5,TGTGCCTGGAGTTATGGAGAAAATCAGCCCCAGCATTTT,CAWSYGENQPQHF
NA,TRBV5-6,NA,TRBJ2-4,TGTGCCAGCAGCTTGGAGGCGGAACGAGTAGCCAAAGACATTCAGTACTTC,CASSLEAERVAKDIQYF
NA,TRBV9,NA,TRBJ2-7,TGTGCCAGCAGCGAAGGGGAGCGAGAGGGGGACGAGCAGTACTTC,CASSEGEREGDEQYF
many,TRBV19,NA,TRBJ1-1,TGTGCCAGTAGTACCCTCGAGTATGGTGAAGCTTTCTTT,CASSTLEYGEAFF
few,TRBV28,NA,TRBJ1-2,TGTGCCAGCAGTTTATCCGGGGGAAATACCATCCGGGGGTACACCTTC,CASSLSGGNTIRGYTF
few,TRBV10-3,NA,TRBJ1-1,TGTGCCATCTACTCGGACGGAAACACTGAAGCTTTCTTT,CAIYSDGNTEAFF
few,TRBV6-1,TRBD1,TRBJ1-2,TGTGCCAGCAGTGAAAACGGACAGGGGCGGTTGAGCGGCTACACCTTC,CASSENGQGRLSGYTF
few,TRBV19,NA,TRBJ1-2,TGTGCCAGTGGGTACAGGAGCTATGGCTACACCTTC,CASGYRSYGYTF
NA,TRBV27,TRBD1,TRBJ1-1,TGTGCCAGCAGTTTGGGACAGGGGCGGACTGAAGCTTTCTTT,CASSLGQGRTEAFF
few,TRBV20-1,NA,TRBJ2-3,TGCAGTCCCACCGCCGGGGGAGGGGGAGATACGCAGTATTTT,CSPTAGGGGDTQYF
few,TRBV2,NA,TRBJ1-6,TGTGCCAGCAGTGCCTCAACTCGGAATTCACCCCTCCACTTT,CASSASTRNSPLHF
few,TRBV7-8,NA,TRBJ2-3,TGTGCCAGCAGCCAGTGGTCCTTAGCAAGCACAGATACGCAGTATTTT,CASSQWSLASTDTQYF
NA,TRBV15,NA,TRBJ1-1,TGTGCCACCAGCAGAGAGGGGGGACATGGAGCTTTCTTT,CATSREGGHGAFF
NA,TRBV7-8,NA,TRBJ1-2,TGTGCCAGCAGCCGCGACGGGGGTGGTAACTATGGCTACACCTTC,CASSRDGGGNYGYTF
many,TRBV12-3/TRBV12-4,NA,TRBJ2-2,TGTGCCAGCAGTGGGACACGAACCGGGGAGCTGTTTTTT,CASSGTRTGELFF
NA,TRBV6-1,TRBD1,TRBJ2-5,TGTGCCAGAAGTGAAGCCTGGACAGGGACAGGGACGACAAAAGAGACCGAGTACTTC,CARSEAWTGTGTTKETEYF
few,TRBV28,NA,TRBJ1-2,TGTGCCAGCAGTTTAGCAGGGTCCAACTATGGCTACACCTTC,CASSLAGSNYGYTF
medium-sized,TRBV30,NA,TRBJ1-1,TGTGCCTGGCAACGGGGTGATGAAGCTTTCTTT,CAWQRGDEAFF
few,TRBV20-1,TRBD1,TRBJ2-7,TGCAGTGCTAGAGTCCCCGGACAGGGTTACGCCGAGCAGTACTTC,CSARVPGQGYAEQYF
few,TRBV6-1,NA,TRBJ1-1,TGTGCCAGCAGTGACCCCACGAACACTGAAGCTTTCTTT,CASSDPTNTEAFF
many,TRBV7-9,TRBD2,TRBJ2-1,TGTGCCAGCAGTTTGACTAGCGGGGCCTACAATGAGCAGTTCTTC,CASSLTSGAYNEQFF
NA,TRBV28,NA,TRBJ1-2,TGTGCCAGCAACCGACAGGCAGTGAACTATGGCTACACCTTC,CASNRQAVNYGYTF
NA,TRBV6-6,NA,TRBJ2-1,TGTGCCAGCAGTTATGGTGGGACCTACAATGAGCAGTTCTTC,CASSYGGTYNEQFF
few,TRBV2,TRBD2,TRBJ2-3,TGTGCCAGCCTAGACGGGGGACTAGCAACAGATACGCAGTATTTT,CASLDGGLATDTQYF
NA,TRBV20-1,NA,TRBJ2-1,TGCAGTGCTAGCATCACTGGGGGGCTGGCAAATGAGCAGTTCTTC,CSASITGGLANEQFF
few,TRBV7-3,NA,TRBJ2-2,TGTGCCAGCAGCTTCCCGCGCTTTGGTCAGATCAACACCGGGGAGCTGTTTTTT,CASSFPRFGQINTGELFF
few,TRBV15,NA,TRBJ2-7,TGTGCCACCAGCAGTGAACCTGCAGGGGTGGCATCCTACGAGCAGTACTTC,CATSSEPAGVASYEQYF
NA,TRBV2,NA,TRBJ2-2,TGTGCCAGCAGCCTCGGACAGCTTATGAGCGAGGAGCTGTTTTTT,CASSLGQLMSEELFF
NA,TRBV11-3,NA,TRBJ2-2,TGTGCCAGCAGCTTAGGGCAACCGTATGACACCGGGGAGCTGTTTTTT,CASSLGQPYDTGELFF
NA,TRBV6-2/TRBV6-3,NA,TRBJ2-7,TGTGCCAGCAGTTACGGCCCCCGTACCTACGAGCAGTACTTC,CASSYGPRTYEQYF
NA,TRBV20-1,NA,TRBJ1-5,TGCAGTGCTACAGGGCTGTGGCATCAGCCCCAGCATTTT,CSATGLWHQPQHF